In its sample, the clone carrying this TCR beta chain was seen many times. What it binds is not known. TCRdb reprocessed the reads via MiXCR and lists one record per CDR3 protein. The sample has 650,000 to 900,000 distinct CDR3 sequences, 32% seen once. This entry belongs to a study of T cell repertoires in cytomegalovirus infection. Across the whole study: Alongside well-studied HLA-B-restricted CMV epitopes, recently identified HLA-C-restricted CMV epitopes were also used. CMV infection plus the matching HLA type was flagged by public TCR beta signatures. Overall study results and limits: CMV carriers with the relevant HLA were identified by cumulative public TCR beta family frequency. It was HLA-C-restricted CMV-specific TCR beta clonotypes that dominated the response ex vivo.

V lost 4 bases and J 10 bases, leaving 16 bases between the germline ends. The CDR3 length is 14 residues. The V gene's germline CDR1 is SGHVS and CDR2 FNYEAQ. The J gene is TRBJ2-2, the V gene TRBV7-6; no definite D call. The origin of this receptor is a human donor in good health (CMV status not recorded). Some clones in this sample may be carry-over from other donors' samples. Here the sequenced sample was cultured CD8+ T cells from PBMCs, taken from culture after CMV antigen stimulation. The CDR3 loop is CASSSDSWDVELFF. The CDR3 DNA is TGTGCCAGCAGCTCCGATTCTTGGGATGTGGAGCTGTTTTTT. The full variable domain, with the rest looked up from reference TRBV7-6 and TRBJ2-2, is GAGVSQSPRYKVTKRGQDVALRCDPISGHVSLYWYRQALGQGPEFLTYFNYEAQQDKSGLPNDRFSAERPEGSISTLTIQRTEQRDSAMYRCASSSDSWDVELFFGEGSRLTVL.